This T cell receptor beta chain was identified in a study of cytomegalovirus exposure and HLA in healthy donors. This clone was observed once. No antigen is known for it. The germline V gene encodes CDR1 SGHNT and CDR2 YENEEA. The V gene lost 4 bases and the J gene lost 5 bases, with 10 bases spanning the gap. The CDR3 consists of 13 residues. Study-wide findings and caveats: Later analysis identified several of the most significant clusters that appeared linked to common viral pathogens.

PCR employed 60 Vbeta and 13 Jbeta primers. The repertoire was sequenced with immunoSEQ multiplex PCR; TCRdb's copy has only in-frame clones and lacks some. The table records 150,000 to 200,000 clones, roughly 75% of them present only once. The sample was PBMCs. The chain carries TRBV11-3 and TRBJ2-3; perhaps TRBD2 as D (5 bases). This TCR came from a man aged 18-30 years in good health and CMV-seropositive. The CDR3, as DNA: TGTGCCAGCAGCTCCCGGGGAATAGATACGCAGTATTTT. Translating it yields CASSSRGIDTQYF.